The 11 T cell receptor beta chains below come from one sample, sequenced in a study of blood T cells in healthy people across ages. The second PCR ran about 6 to 11 cycles with a sample-barcoded 5' primer and J-beta primers. Via MiXCR, TCRdb re-called the 5' RACE reads, giving one row per CDR3 protein. The repertoire has about 1.4 million distinct CDR3 sequences, roughly 59% of them found once; the top ten carry 6.7%. The material sequenced was blood. The receptors originated from a man younger than 35 in good health.

The V and J genes are TRBV29-1 and TRBJ1-5; D is uncertain. Germline V gives CDR1 SQVTM, CDR2 ANQGSEA. The germline V and J ends were trimmed by 3 bases and 5 bases, with 11 bases remaining between them. The CDR3 contains 13 residues. The CDR3 is CSVDGGKDQPQHF. CDR3 bases: TGCAGCGTTGATGGTGGGAAGGATCAGCCCCAGCATTTT. The whole variable domain, remainder taken from reference TRBV29-1 and TRBJ1-5, is SAVISQKPSRDICQRGTSLTIQCQVDSQVTMMFWYRQQPGQSLTLIATANQGSEATYESGFVIDKFPISRPNLTFSTLTVSNMSPEDSSIYLCSVDGGKDQPQHFGDGTRLSIL.

CDR3 nucleotide sequence: TGTGCCAGCAGCGTAGGTGGGAGTACTGGCATTCAGTACTTC. Residues: CASSVGGSTGIQYF. This chain uses TRBV9 with TRBJ2-4, with D possibly matching TRBD2 (5 bases). CDR1 and CDR2 from the germline V gene are SGDLS and YYNGEE. This CDR3 contains 14 residues. V lost 0 bases, J lost 9 bases, and 13 bases lay in between.

The rearrangement joins TRBV28 to TRBJ2-4; 12 bases line up with TRBD2. The length of the CDR3 is 16 residues. J lost 3 bases, V lost 5 bases, and 5 bases had no gene match. CDR1 is MDHEN and CDR2 is SYDVKM in the germline V gene. CDR3 loop: CASSTTSGGFKNIQYF. DNA of the CDR3: TGTGCCAGCAGTACCACTAGCGGGGGGTTCAAAAACATTCAGTACTTC.

This clonotype appeared once. The rearrangement links TRBV12-3 or TRBV12-4 to TRBJ2-7, with TRBD1 matching 7 bases. The J segment lost 0 bases and the V segment lost 5 bases, leaving 4 bases of the junction unmatched. The CDR3 is made up of 14 amino acids. The CDR3 protein is CASSMGDSSYEQYF. The CDR3 DNA follows: TGTGCCAGCAGTATGGGGGACAGCTCCTACGAGCAGTACTTC.

This chain joins TRBV27 and TRBJ2-1; 7 bases are shared with TRBD2. Losses at the gene ends were 3 bases for V and 10 bases for J; bases not matched to a gene: 9. This CDR3 region has 14 residues. The germline CDR1 and CDR2 sequences are MNHEY and SMNVEV (reference sequence). The CDR3 region is CASSFSGFKAEQFF. The CDR3 region has the DNA TGTGCCAGCAGTTTTAGCGGGTTTAAAGCGGAGCAGTTCTTC.

The gene calls are TRBV12-3 or TRBV12-4 and TRBJ2-5, with 12 bases lining up with TRBD2. With 3 bases clipped from V and 1 base from J, the junction kept 9 bases outside the gene matches. CDR3 length: 18 amino acids. CDR3 sequence: CASSFLTSGSSGQETQYF. Here the CDR3 DNA reads TGTGCCAGCAGTTTTCTGACTAGCGGGAGTTCGGGCCAAGAGACCCAGTACTTC.

The chain recombines TRBV6-1 with TRBJ2-1; TRBD1 agrees at 10 bases. The CDR3 is 17 residues long. The V gene end was trimmed by 5 bases and the J gene end by 3 bases; junction bases not matched to a gene: 10. CDR1 is MNHNS and CDR2 is SASEGT in the germline V gene. The CDR3 nucleotides are TGTGCCAGCAGTCCCCTGACAGGGGGCAAGGTCTACAATGAGCAGTTCTTC. It codes for CASSPLTGGKVYNEQFF.

V usage is TRBV24-1 and J usage is TRBJ2-1; D is unresolved. V was trimmed by 4 bases and J by 0 bases, leaving 12 bases between them. Per germline, CDR1 KGHDR and CDR2 SFDVKD. This CDR3 is built from 16 residues. The chain's CDR3 is CATSDLRPNSYNEQFF. CDR3 in DNA: TGTGCCACCAGTGACCTAAGACCGAACTCCTACAATGAGCAGTTCTTC.

V and J are TRBV4-2 and TRBJ2-3; 8 positions agree with TRBD1. The V segment lost 0 bases and the J segment 2 bases; nucleotides outside the gene matches: 1. The germline gives CDR1 LGHNA, CDR2 YNFKEQ. CDR3 length: 15 residues. The CDR3 loop is CASSQEGQATDTQYF. CDR3 coding DNA: TGTGCCAGCAGCCAAGAGGGACAGGCCACAGATACGCAGTATTTT.

This clonotype appeared once. The chain carries TRBV2 and TRBJ2-4, with D maybe TRBD2 (6 bases). Germline values: CDR1 SNHLY, CDR2 FYNNEI. V lost 8 bases to trimming and J lost 0 bases, with 14 bases between them. This CDR3 has 15 amino acids. CDR3 protein: CASSSGDVAKNIQYF. The CDR3 DNA follows: TGTGCCAGCTCGTCGGGAGACGTAGCCAAAAACATTCAGTACTTC.

V is TRBV6-5 and J is TRBJ1-1; 12 bases are a match to TRBD1. The CDR3 contains 15 residues. The V gene end was trimmed by 2 bases and the J gene end by 7 bases; junction bases not matched to a gene: 5. Germline values: CDR1 MNHEY, CDR2 SVGAGI. CDR3 in DNA: TGTGCCAGCAGTTACAGCGGGACAGGGGGCTTTGAAGCTTTCTTT. Encoded protein: CASSYSGTGGFEAFF.